The 25 T cell receptor beta chains below come from one sample, sequenced in a study of cytomegalovirus exposure and HLA in healthy donors. Profiling relied on immunoSEQ multiplex PCR, and the TCRdb table lists in-frame clones only, not all of them. This sample has 150,000 to 200,000 clones; about 82% occur once, and the top ten carry 1.4% to 1.5%. The source material was PBMCs. These receptors were obtained from a woman aged 18 to 35 in good health and CMV-seronegative.

The rearrangement joins TRBV2 to TRBJ2-5; D unresolved. Per germline, CDR1 SNHLY and CDR2 FYNNEI. The CDR3 covers 13 residues. Trimming took 4 bases from V and 0 from J, leaving 6 bases between them. The DNA for the CDR3 is TGTGCCAGCAGTGTGGGCTACCAAGAGACCCAGTACTTC. This translates into CASSVGYQETQYF.

The chain couples TRBV15 to TRBJ2-1, with D tentatively TRBD2 (6 bases). CDR1 and CDR2 from the germline V gene are LNHNV and YYDKDF (reference sequence). The CDR3 is 16 amino acids. V dropped 3 bases and J dropped 4 bases, with 16 bases sitting between them. CDR3 sequence: CATSSKTGLSYNEQFF. CDR3 bases: TGTGCCACCAGCAGTAAAACGGGACTTTCTTACAATGAGCAGTTCTTC.

This CDR3 is CASSLDNANTGELFF. CDR3 DNA sequence: TGCGCCAGCAGCCTTGACAACGCGAACACCGGGGAGCTGTTTTTT. The rearrangement links TRBV5-1 to TRBJ2-2; D remains unclear. The CDR3 runs 15 residues. The germline gives CDR1 SGHRS, CDR2 YFSETQ. The V end was cut by 4 bases, the J end by 0 bases, with 10 bases between.

V is TRBV5-6 and J is TRBJ1-6; D may be TRBD1 (6 bases). The CDR3 is 13 residues long. In germline, CDR1 is SGHDT, CDR2 YYEEEE. Trimming shortened V by 10 bases and J by 8 bases, and 16 bases separated the two germline ends. The CDR3 DNA follows: TGTGCCCTCTCGAGGGGGAGACATTCACCCCTCCACTTT. Amino acids: CALSRGRHSPLHF.

The chain couples TRBV19 to TRBJ1-2; D gene uncertain. This CDR3 comprises 15 residues. Trimming cost V 3 bases and J 3 bases, with 14 bases left between them. The germline CDR1 and CDR2 sequences are LNHDA and SQIVND (reference sequence). The CDR3 is CASSIIPGLDYGYTF. The CDR3 DNA follows: TGTGCCAGTAGTATCATCCCAGGCCTGGACTATGGCTACACCTTC.

The chain is built from TRBV6-1 and TRBJ2-7; TRBD1 might be the D (6 bases). This CDR3 has 13 amino acids. CDR1 is MNHNS and CDR2 is SASEGT in the germline V gene. V lost 5 bases, J lost 3 bases, and 11 bases lay in between. The DNA for the CDR3 is TGTGCCAGCAGTCGGACAGCCTTCTACGAGCAGTACTTC. Amino acids: CASSRTAFYEQYF.

This chain joins TRBV5-1 and TRBJ1-1, with a weak D call TRBD1 (5 bases). V dropped 2 bases and J dropped 3 bases, with 20 bases sitting between them. Germline V gene sequence: CDR1 SGHRS, CDR2 YFSETQ. The CDR3 sequence is 17 residues long. DNA of the CDR3: TGCGCCAGCAGCTTACTGGGAGGGGTGAGTGGGGACACTGAAGCTTTCTTT. This translates into CASSLLGGVSGDTEAFF.

V gene TRBV29-1 combines with J gene TRBJ1-3; 8 nucleotides match TRBD1. The CDR3 length is 15 residues. V dropped 2 bases and J dropped 0; count of bases not matched to a gene: 3. CDR1 and CDR2 (germline): SQVTM, ANQGSEA. Here the CDR3 DNA reads TGCAGCGTTGAACCGGGGACAGGCTCTGGAAACACCATATATTTT. Encoded protein: CSVEPGTGSGNTIYF.

The rearrangement links TRBV6-1 to TRBJ2-5, with TRBD2 matching over 9 bases. Losses at the gene ends were 2 bases for V and 2 bases for J; bases not matched to a gene: 6. CDR3 length equals 16 residues. Germline V lookup: CDR1 MNHNS, CDR2 SASEGT. The CDR3 is CASSESLAGGQETQYF. The CDR3, as DNA: TGTGCCAGCAGTGAATCACTAGCGGGTGGGCAAGAGACCCAGTACTTC.

The chain has TRBV10-3 and TRBJ2-7, with D maybe TRBD2 (5 bases). V was pared by 4 bases and J by 3 bases, with 10 bases between. This CDR3 is 13 amino acids long. Looked up from germline, CDR1 is ENHRY and CDR2 is SYGVKD. The CDR3 region has the DNA TGTGCCATCAGTGGCGAACGGGGCTACGAGCAGTACTTC. It specifies CAISGERGYEQYF.

The chain employs TRBV30 and TRBJ2-1; TRBD1 matches at 11 bases. CDR1 is GTSNPN, CDR2 SVGIG, per germline (reference sequence). CDR3 size: 15 residues. The junction had 10 bases not matched to a gene; V was cut back by 3 bases and J by 9 bases. CDR3 sequence (DNA): TGTGCCTGGAGCTACGGACAGGGGGCGATCACTGAGCAGTTCTTC. It codes for CAWSYGQGAITEQFF.

V usage is TRBV2 and J usage is TRBJ2-5, with 12 bases fitting TRBD1. CDR1 is SNHLY, CDR2 FYNNEI, per germline. CDR3 size: 16 residues. V was clipped by 1 base and J by 5 bases; unmatched bases: 5. CDR3 DNA: TGTGCCAGCAGTGAAGGGGGGACAGGGGGCGCGGAGACCCAGTACTTC. Amino acid sequence: CASSEGGTGGAETQYF.

The rearrangement uses TRBV6-1 and TRBJ1-1, with TRBD1 identical over 8 bases. V shed 6 bases and J 5 bases; nucleotides not matched to a gene: 5. The CDR3 has 13 amino acids. CDR1 is MNHNS, CDR2 SASEGT, per germline. The CDR3 nucleotides are TGTGCCAGCAGGGGACAGGTAAGGACTGAAGCTTTCTTT. This translates into CASRGQVRTEAFF.

J is TRBJ2-7 and V is TRBV7-9; 8 nucleotides align to TRBD1. The CDR3 loop spans 15 amino acids. Trimming at V came to 5 bases and at J to 0 bases, leaving 6 bases not matched to a gene. Germline V gene sequence: CDR1 SEHNR, CDR2 FQNEAQ (reference sequence). This CDR3 reads CASSPGTGYSYEQYF. In DNA, the CDR3 is TGTGCCAGCAGCCCAGGGACAGGTTACTCCTACGAGCAGTACTTC.

In its sample, this clone was seen once. The V gene is TRBV7-8, the J gene TRBJ1-2, with TRBD1 as a possible D gene (6 bases). The V end lost 5 bases, the J end lost 4 bases, and 11 bases lay between the germline ends. Germline V lookup: CDR1 SGHVS, CDR2 FQNEAQ. There are 13 residues in the CDR3. The CDR3: CASSRQGTYGYTF. CDR3 DNA sequence: TGTGCCAGCAGCCGCCAGGGGACCTATGGCTACACCTTC.

The chain uses TRBV7-6 and TRBJ1-2; 8 bases fit TRBD1. The CDR3 has 14 amino acids. Germline V gene sequence: CDR1 SGHVS, CDR2 FNYEAQ. Losses at the gene ends were 1 base for V and 4 bases for J; bases not matched to a gene: 2. CDR3 sequence: CASSLDTGGYGYTF. The CDR3 region has the DNA TGTGCCAGCAGCTTAGACACAGGGGGCTATGGCTACACCTTC.

This clone has just one count. V usage is TRBV10-3 and J usage is TRBJ2-1, with 11 positions matching TRBD2. The CDR3 consists of 15 residues. The germline V gene encodes CDR1 ENHRY and CDR2 SYGVKD. The junction had 6 bases not matched to a gene; V was cut back by 7 bases and J by 4 bases. The CDR3 DNA is TGTGCCATCAAGGGTGCTAGCGGGAGGTACAATGAGCAGTTCTTC. Translating gives CAIKGASGRYNEQFF.

The DNA of the CDR3 is TGTGCCAGCTCACCTCTGGGGGCGTCCAACTATGGCTACACCTTC. Translating gives CASSPLGASNYGYTF. The V call is TRBV18, the J call TRBJ1-2; a possible D gene is TRBD1 (6 bases). CDR1 KGHSH and CDR2 LQKENI come from the germline V gene. V lost 3 bases and J 2 bases, leaving 13 bases between the germline ends. The CDR3 is 15 residues long.

For the CDR3, the DNA is TGCGCCAGCAGGATGGGGGGGACAGGACCTCCACAGATGAACACTGAAGCTTTCTTT. Encoded protein: CASRMGGTGPPQMNTEAFF. This sequence joins TRBV5-1 and TRBJ1-1; 8 positions match TRBD1. Germline V lookup: CDR1 SGHRS, CDR2 YFSETQ. The CDR3 has 19 residues. The V segment lost 5 bases and the J segment 0 bases; nucleotides outside the gene matches: 18. Variable domain in full (rest from reference TRBV5-1 and TRBJ1-1): KAGVTQTPRYLIKTRGQQVTLSCSPISGHRSVSWYQQTPGQGLQFLFEYFSETQRNKGNFPGRFSGRQFSNSRSEMNVSTLELGDSALYLCASRMGGTGPPQMNTEAFFGQGTRLTVV.

The rearrangement joins TRBV5-1 to TRBJ2-3; D unclear. V was pared by 4 bases and J by 6 bases, with 15 bases between. The length of the CDR3 is 14 residues. Germline lookup yields CDR1 SGHRS and CDR2 YFSETQ. The CDR3: CASSLSSIYDTQYF. DNA for the CDR3: TGCGCCAGCAGCCTGTCCTCAATCTACGATACGCAGTATTTT.

The J gene is TRBJ1-1, the V gene TRBV30; 9 bases align to TRBD1. Per germline, CDR1 GTSNPN and CDR2 SVGIG (reference sequence). There are 16 residues in the CDR3. The ends lost 2 bases at V and 1 base at J; junction bases unmatched: 8. DNA for the CDR3: TGTGCCTGGAGTCCTGTGCGGGACAGGGAGAACACTGAAGCTTTCTTT. Translated, it gives CAWSPVRDRENTEAFF. The full variable domain, in which reference TRBV30 and TRBJ1-1 provide the parts outside the CDR3, is SQTIHQWPATLVQPVGSPLSLECTVEGTSNPNLYWYRQAAGRGLQLLFYSVGIGQISSEVPQNLSASRPQDRQFILSSKKLLLSDSGFYLCAWSPVRDRENTEAFFGQGTRLTVV.

The chain carries TRBV11-2 and TRBJ1-2; possible D gene TRBD1, 6 bases. The CDR3 length is 16 residues. V was shortened by 5 bases and J by 5 bases, with 21 bases between the two germline ends. Germline lookup yields CDR1 SGHAT and CDR2 FQNNGV. This chain's CDR3 is CASSHYRGRGPYGYTF. The CDR3 region has the DNA TGTGCCAGCAGCCATTACCGGGGCAGGGGACCGTATGGCTACACCTTC. The full variable domain, in which reference TRBV11-2 and TRBJ1-2 provide the parts outside the CDR3, is EAGVAQSPRYKIIEKRQSVAFWCNPISGHATLYWYQQILGQGPKLLIQFQNNGVVDDSQLPKDRFSAERLKGVDSTLKIQPAKLEDSAVYLCASSHYRGRGPYGYTFGSGTRLTVV.

The V call is TRBV4-1, the J call TRBJ1-4; D is uncertain. Germline-derived CDR1 and CDR2 are MGHRA and YSYEKL. The CDR3 consists of 13 residues. The V end was cut by 3 bases, the J end by 3 bases, with 5 bases between. The CDR3 here is CASSHEANEKLFF. DNA for the CDR3: TGCGCCAGCAGCCATGAGGCTAATGAAAAACTGTTTTTT.

The chain couples TRBV6-6 to TRBJ1-1; D is unresolved. Germline V CDR1 and CDR2: MNHNY, SVGAGI (reference sequence). V was cut by 2 bases and J by 7 bases, with 8 bases left in between. The CDR3 runs to 12 residues. The CDR3 DNA is TGTGCCAGCAGTTACGGACGGGGTGAAGCTTTCTTT. This codes for CASSYGRGEAFF.

This clone was seen only once. The CDR3 nucleotides are TGCAGCGTTGAATGGGACAGGGGGGGGAGTGAAAAACTGTTTTTT. This sequence encodes CSVEWDRGGSEKLFF. The chain links TRBV29-1 to TRBJ1-4, with 11 bases matching TRBD1. CDR3 length: 15 residues. With V trimmed by 2 bases and J by 7 bases, 6 bases remained unmatched. Germline V lookup: CDR1 SQVTM, CDR2 ANQGSEA. Full variable domain (remainder filled in from reference TRBV29-1 and TRBJ1-4): SAVISQKPSRDICQRGTSLTIQCQVDSQVTMMFWYRQQPGQSLTLIATANQGSEATYESGFVIDKFPISRPNLTFSTLTVSNMSPEDSSIYLCSVEWDRGGSEKLFFGSGTQLSVL.